This T cell receptor beta chain came from a study of blood T cell repertoires in COVID-19. The recovered donors of Cohort 3 showed two negative PCRs, clearance, or symptom resolution. Original handling: Amplification of reference gene primers was used by the study to estimate nucleated cell counts. Libraries were prepared by immunoSEQ multiplex PCR; TCRdb keeps only in-frame clonotypes and omits some of them. V, J and clone size are taken as reported in that table, and D and trimming were inferred from the DNA itself. The sample consists of approximately 490,000 clones, around 90% of them appearing once. The CDR3 is 14 amino acids. Germline CDR1 and CDR2: SGHTA and FQGNSA. V lost 1 base, J lost 2 bases, and 8 bases lay in between. Concerning this clone itself: A much larger clone is a single base away; this may be a read error.

The chain couples TRBV7-2 to TRBJ1-2, with a tentative D call TRBD1 (5 bases). Sample: PBMCs or T cells enriched from blood (not recorded which). The TCR sequence derives from a young woman who had recovered from COVID-19. The CDR3 bases are TGTGCCAGCAGCTTAGATTCAGGGAACTATGGCTACACCTTC. It is translated as CASSLDSGNYGYTF.